The 12 T cell receptor beta chains given below trace back to one sample, sequenced in a study of CD8+ T cells in alopecia areata. Treatment of the sample: oral pan-JAK inhibitor, 5-10 mg twice daily. Extracted RNA was reverse transcribed, and the resulting cDNA served as sequencing template. The repertoire was sequenced with immunoSEQ multiplex PCR; TCRdb's copy has only in-frame clones and lacks some. The sample has 90,000 to 150,000 clones, around 56% seen once. The sequencing here drew on CD4+ T cells sorted from blood, taken at week 4, from a patient treated with tofacitinib. The receptor set was obtained from a human donor with alopecia areata.

The chain uses TRBV27 and TRBJ1-2; D is ambiguous. V lost 3 bases and J 6 bases, leaving 14 bases between the germline ends. CDR3 size: 14 residues. CDR1 and CDR2 from the germline V gene are MNHEY and SMNVEV (reference sequence). Here the CDR3 reads CASSFIGRFDGYTF. The CDR3 DNA reads as TGTGCCAGCAGTTTTATTGGGAGGTTTGATGGCTACACCTTC.

This chain links TRBV2 with TRBJ1-1; no clear D gene. Trimming cost V 4 bases and J 2 bases, with 2 bases left between them. This CDR3 comprises 11 residues. The germline V gene has CDR1 SNHLY and CDR2 FYNNEI. CDR3 in DNA: TGTGCCAGCAGTGTTAACACTGAAGCTTTCTTT. Translating gives CASSVNTEAFF.

The table lists this clone with a few counts. This chain connects TRBV29-1 to TRBJ2-7; 8 positions agree with TRBD1. Germline V gives CDR1 SQVTM, CDR2 ANQGSEA. The CDR3 consists of 14 residues. V lost 4 bases and J lost 0; bases outside the gene matches: 5. The CDR3 DNA reads TGCAGCGTTGCGGGGACAGGCTTCTCCTACGAGCAGTACTTC. As protein: CSVAGTGFSYEQYF.

The chain is built from TRBV5-1 and TRBJ2-7, with 8 bases identical to TRBD1. Trimming removed 2 bases from V and 5 bases from J; junction bases left unmatched: 21. The CDR3 sequence is 19 residues long. Germline CDR1 reads SGHRS; CDR2 reads YFSETQ. CDR3 amino acids: CASSFRDRTRSGAWDEQYF. CDR3 nucleotide sequence: TGCGCCAGCAGCTTCCGGGACAGGACCAGATCGGGGGCTTGGGACGAGCAGTACTTC.

This chain links TRBV7-7 with TRBJ2-5; no clear D gene. CDR1 SSHAT and CDR2 FNYEAQ come from the germline V gene (reference sequence). This CDR3 is built from 8 residues. CDR3 loop: CAKETQYF. The CDR3 DNA is TGTGCTAAAGAGACCCAGTACTTC.

This chain connects TRBV5-1 to TRBJ1-1; D is perhaps TRBD1 (5 bases). The length of the CDR3 is 13 residues. Looked up from germline, CDR1 is SGHRS and CDR2 is YFSETQ. The V end was cut by 5 bases, the J end by 0 bases, with 8 bases between. The CDR3 DNA follows: TGCGCCAGCAGGGCGGACATGAACACTGAAGCTTTCTTT. Its protein product is CASRADMNTEAFF.

V is TRBV7-9 and J is TRBJ2-5; 11 bases map to TRBD2. The V and J ends lost 5 bases and 4 bases, in that order; junction bases with no gene match: 9. Germline loops: CDR1 SEHNR, CDR2 FQNEAQ (reference sequence). This CDR3 is built from 16 residues. The CDR3 DNA reads TGTGCCAGCAGCCTAGATACTAGCGGGAGAGGAGAGACCCAGTACTTC. Translation: CASSLDTSGRGETQYF.

This clone came up a few times. This sequence joins TRBV4-1 and TRBJ2-5; 9 bases agree with TRBD2. Germline CDR1 is MGHRA and CDR2 is YSYEKL. J lost 11 bases, V lost 0 bases, and 10 bases had no gene match. This CDR3 is built from 15 residues. As DNA, the CDR3 is TGCGCCAGCAGCCAAGACGGGCCTAGCGGGACCCATCAGTACTTC. Translated: CASSQDGPSGTHQYF.

The chain has TRBV9 and TRBJ2-2; 11 positions agree with TRBD2. Per the germline V gene, CDR1 is SGDLS and CDR2 is YYNGEE. V dropped 1 base and J dropped 5; count of bases not matched to a gene: 4. This CDR3 has 16 amino acids. The CDR3 nucleotides are TGTGCCAGCAGCGTAACTAGCGGGGGCGGGACCGGGGAGCTGTTTTTT. This codes for CASSVTSGGGTGELFF. The whole variable domain, filled in from reference TRBV9 and TRBJ2-2, reads DSGVTQTPKHLITATGQRVTLRCSPRSGDLSVYWYQQSLDQGLQFLIQYYNGEERAKGNILERFSAQQFPDLHSELNLSSLELGDSALYFCASSVTSGGGTGELFFGEGSRLTVL.

The rearrangement links TRBV29-1 to TRBJ1-1; D unclear. The CDR3 has 14 amino acids. The germline V and J ends were trimmed by 4 bases and 5 bases, with 17 bases remaining between them. In germline, CDR1 is SQVTM, CDR2 ANQGSEA. The CDR3 DNA sequence: TGCAGCGTTGTGGCGGGATATCGAGGAACTGAAGCTTTCTTT. Translation gives CSVVAGYRGTEAFF.

This clone has a handful of counts. The gene calls are TRBV30 and TRBJ1-1; 7 nucleotides match TRBD1. Germline V lookup: CDR1 GTSNPN, CDR2 SVGIG (reference sequence). This CDR3 has 13 amino acids. V lost 2 bases, J lost 7 bases, and 7 bases stayed unmatched. The CDR3 here is CAWSTTGIFEAFF. Written as DNA, the CDR3 is TGTGCCTGGAGTACGACAGGGATATTTGAAGCTTTCTTT.

The V gene is TRBV2, the J gene TRBJ2-4, with TRBD1 matching over 10 bases. The trim removed 5 bases at V and 5 bases at J, leaving 12 bases unmatched. CDR1 is SNHLY and CDR2 is FYNNEI in the germline V gene. The CDR3 spans 17 residues. Here the CDR3 reads CASSPIPAGTGENIQYF. In DNA, the CDR3 is TGTGCCAGCAGTCCTATCCCGGCCGGGACAGGGGAAAACATTCAGTACTTC.